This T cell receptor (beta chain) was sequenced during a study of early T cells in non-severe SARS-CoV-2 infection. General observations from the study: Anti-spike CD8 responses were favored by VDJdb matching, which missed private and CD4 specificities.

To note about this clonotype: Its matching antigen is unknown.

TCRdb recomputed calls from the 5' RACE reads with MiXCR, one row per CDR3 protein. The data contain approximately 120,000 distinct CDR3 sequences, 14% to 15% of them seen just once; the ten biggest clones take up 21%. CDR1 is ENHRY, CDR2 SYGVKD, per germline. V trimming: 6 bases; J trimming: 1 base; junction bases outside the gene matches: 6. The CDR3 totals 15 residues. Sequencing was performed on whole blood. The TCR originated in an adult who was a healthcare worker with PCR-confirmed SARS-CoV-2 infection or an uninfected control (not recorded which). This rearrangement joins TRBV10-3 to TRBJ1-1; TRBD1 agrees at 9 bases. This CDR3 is CAIRSGTGPNTEAFF. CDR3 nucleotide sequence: TGTGCCATCAGGTCCGGGACAGGGCCGAACACTGAAGCTTTCTTT.